These T cell receptor beta chains were read from a single sample in a study of STAT5B mutations in CD4+ large granular lymphocyte leukemia. Here immunoSEQ multiplex PCR was the method, and the copy in TCRdb shows in-frame clones only, minus some. The sample shows tens of thousands of clones, around four fifths of them seen only once. Sample: CD4+ T cells from blood buffy coats. These TCRs come from a human donor in good health. The CDR3 runs from the conserved cysteine through the conserved F or W.

v_gene | CDR3aa
TRBV5-4 | CASSKDSFEAFF
TRBV5-1 | CASSLSRDRVGNEQFF
TRBV15 | CATSRDRGTTEAFF
TRBV9 | CASSVEGAASNEQYF
TRBV11-1 | CASSPRDAPYNEQFF
TRBV2 | CASRRSGVRDTEAFF
TRBV4-2 | CASSQDGPLVAFF
TRBV27 | CASSLGRREEETQYF
TRBV9 | CASTIYPAVVNEQFF
TRBV4-2 | CASSRDGGTSYEQYF
TRBV6-5 | CASRGSHGYTF
TRBV27 | CASSFSSNQPQHF
TRBV2 | CASSADSQETQYF
TRBV6-6 | CASSLAGTRDEQYF
TRBV29-1 | CSVGQGYQPQHF
TRBV15 | CATSRGGSGEQFF
TRBV6-5 | CASSYTGSGANVLTF
TRBV27 | CASSIFENTEAFF
TRBV7-8 | CASSPWSPGGKRGPF
TRBV30 | CAWGPSSYEQYF
TRBV7-8 | CASSVTEKYSPLHF
TRBV7-6 | CASSRTGGSGANVLTF
TRBV5-1 | CASSGVPTGELFF
TRBV7-2 | CASSFRPGTSGIPYEQYF
TRBV10-2 | CASRGLFGYEQYF
TRBV4-1 | CASSQPPRDTPRGSYNEQFF
TRBV7-9 | CASSWTQGTEAFF
TRBV19 | CASTLEGDAYNEQFF
TRBV6-5 | CASSLDRGSQPQHF
TRBV28 | CASSPSGGRNEQYF
TRBV7-8 | CASSLVFGQVNYEQYF
TRBV6-5 | CASTPNRWGEQYF
TRBV6-6 | CASSYRRGTGANVLTF
TRBV7-5 | CVRSSKGGGTNEKLFF
TRBV28 | CASRPTGGRNQPQHF
TRBV10-3 | CAISASIGLAGESIYEQFF
TRBV7-8 | CASSARDRAQPQHF
TRBV10-3 | CAISEPARTSGSGDTQYF
TRBV18 | CASSPRVLSTDTQYF
TRBV23-1 | CASSHPGGLAHYEQYF
TRBV4-2 | CASSLHPGLAGADEQFF
TRBV7-9 | CATSSREEAYEQYF
TRBV7-2 | CAVRGALNTGELFF
TRBV7-9 | CASSLGLADTYEQYF
TRBV2 | CASSEAGRPSYGYTF
TRBV19 | CASTSLQGGNQPQHF
TRBV18 | CASSPSRQGKSNQPQHF